The entry that follows covers one TCR beta chain sequence. Per germline, CDR1 LGHDT and CDR2 YNNKEL (reference sequence). The CDR3 has 15 residues. V was trimmed by 1 base and J by 1 base, leaving 8 bases between them. The repertoire was sequenced with immunoSEQ multiplex PCR; TCRdb's copy has only in-frame clones and lacks some. The table includes a few hundred thousand clones, about nine tenths detected once. The data originate from a study of blood T cell repertoires in COVID-19. V and J are TRBV3-1 (or the pseudogene TRBV3-2) and TRBJ1-3, with D possibly TRBD1 on 5 matching bases. The receptor was derived from a man aged 25 to 45 who had recovered from COVID-19. The sample consisted of peripheral blood. CDR3 in DNA: TGTGCCAGCAGCCAAGGGCAGGGTTCTGGAAACACCATATATTTT. As protein: CASSQGQGSGNTIYF.